What follows is one T cell receptor (beta chain) and its context. In this sample, this clone turned up a few times. The antigen it recognizes is unknown. The input lacks base qualities; no much larger clone sits a single base away. This sample was taken from a study of blood T cell repertoires in COVID-19 (TCRdb year 2020). Describing the broader study: Samples from collaborators originated in the United States, Italy and Spain and spanned both the acute and convalescent phases of COVID-19. A freely available public database, intended as a resource for researchers studying the immune response to SARS-CoV-2, is where the repertoires were released. The material from the prospective study consisted of cDNA or gDNA derived from T cells, B-cell-depleted T cells, or PBMCs. Nearly every sample came with metadata listing a de-identified subject ID, COVID-19 status, age in years and sex. Where available, HLA class I and class II types were taken from metadata supplied by the sample provider and were not determined by assay-based typing. Samples were obtained from the ongoing ImmuneRACE study (first 160 participants) and from 1,254 subjects provided by 6 global collaborators. Subjects who had been exposed to COVID-19, were actively infected with it, or had recovered from it provided the deeply sampled blood TCRbeta repertoires that made up the dataset. Broad study findings and their caveats: How much clinical and demographic metadata was included differed by source and by participant, and the metadata was provided uncurated.

The immunoSEQ Assay, a bias-controlled multiplex PCR, was used to amplify TCRbeta CDR3 regions from genomic DNA. Per the authors' processing: The number of nucleated cells in each sample was estimated from the amplification of reference gene primers within the assay. Sequence reads were collapsed and filtered to measure the absolute abundance of every unique TCRbeta CDR3 rearrangement. For each sample, productive Simpson clonality was calculated by taking the square root of Simpson's diversity index across productive rearrangements. As stored in TCRdb, this immuneACCESS dataset retains in-frame rearrangements with V and J assigned. A fraction of the clones does not appear; measured against another copy, unresolved V genes explain less than half of the discrepancy, and the remainder lacks a known reason. D and trimming come from the DNA, and the V and J calls and clone size come from that table. This sample is represented by fewer than 250,000 clones; roughly four fifths of them were singletons. The ten largest clones capture approximately 4.5% of the sample.

The germline V gene supplies CDR1 MDHEN and CDR2 SYDVKM. The CDR3 has 15 amino acids, counting the end cysteine and phenylalanine. Only CDR3 DNA remains: 45 bases, in frame from the first base. V has 3 bases trimmed and J has 1 base trimmed; junction bases matching no gene number 2. The collaborating institutions used their own protocols to collect whole blood in K2EDTA tubes. For TCRbeta analysis, collaborators shipped samples in one of three forms: frozen whole blood, isolated PBMCs, or DNA extracted from either of those sample types. This sequence was found in a woman in her 70s with acute or convalescent COVID-19. The sequenced material came from peripheral blood. The sequence is built from TRBV28 and TRBJ1-5; TRBD1 fits 8 bases in the junction. The DNA sequence reads TGTGCCAGCAGTTTCGGACAGGGAAGCAATCAGCCCCAGCATTTT. Its protein reads: CASSFGQGSNQPQHF.